Listed below are T cell receptor beta chains from one sample, sequenced in a study of somatic mutations in cytotoxic T cells in rheumatoid arthritis. Sequenced by immunoSEQ multiplex PCR; TCRdb stores in-frame clones only, minus some. This repertoire shows about 17,000 clones, 65% to 85% found once; its top ten account for approximately 9.3%. Sequencing was performed on CD8+ T cells sorted from blood. These TCRs come from an adult with rheumatoid arthritis. CDR3s include the opening cysteine and the closing phenylalanine or tryptophan. The D gene is left open where the match is weak. Expanded clones are given a class, and other clones once, few, many or no size at all.

size	V	J	D	DNA	CDR3
few	TRBV9	TRBJ1-2	NA	TGTGCCAGCAGCGTAGGAGGTGCGGACTATGGCTACACCTTC	CASSVGGADYGYTF
NA	TRBV7-9	TRBJ1-1	TRBD1	TGTGCCAGCAGCTCCCCAGGGGGGACTGAAGCTTTCTTT	CASSSPGGTEAFF
NA	TRBV5-1	TRBJ2-5	NA	TGCGCCAGCAGCTTGACGGACTCCTCATGGGGAGAGACCCAGTACTTC	CASSLTDSSWGETQYF
NA	TRBV7-6	TRBJ2-7	NA	TGTGCCAGCAGCCCGACAGATTCCTACGAGCAGTACTTC	CASSPTDSYEQYF
NA	TRBV6-4	TRBJ1-1	NA	TGTGCCAGCAGCAGCAGGGAGAACACTGAAGCTTTCTTT	CASSSRENTEAFF
NA	TRBV7-2	TRBJ2-7	NA	TGTGCCAGCAGCTTAAGGACTGACGGTCCCTACGAGCAGTACTTC	CASSLRTDGPYEQYF
NA	TRBV4-2	TRBJ2-7	TRBD2	TGTGCCAGCAGCCAAGAGTCTGCGGGGGACTACGAGCAGTACTTC	CASSQESAGDYEQYF
NA	TRBV9	TRBJ2-3	TRBD2	TGTGCCAGCAGCGCGGGGGGAGGGACTAGGGGCCACCCTACGCAGTATTTT	CASSAGGGTRGHPTQYF
once	TRBV18	TRBJ1-4	NA	TGTGCCAGCTCACCGACCGGGACTATTAATGAAAAACTGTTTTTT	CASSPTGTINEKLFF
once	TRBV7-8	TRBJ1-6	NA	TGTGCCAGCAGCTCCCGAGAGGCAGCGAGACATTCACCCCTCCACTTT	CASSSREAARHSPLHF
NA	TRBV4-1	TRBJ2-7	NA	TGCGCCAGCAGCCAAGTCGGGGTGCACGAGCAGTACTTC	CASSQVGVHEQYF
NA	TRBV21-1	TRBJ2-5	NA	TGTGCCGGCCAGCGGGGAGCACAAGAGACCCAGTACTTC	CAGQRGAQETQYF
NA	TRBV27	TRBJ2-2	NA	TGTGCCAGCAGGGTAACGAACACCGGGGAGCTGTTTTTT	CASRVTNTGELFF
NA	TRBV27	TRBJ1-5	NA	TGTGCCAGCAGTTTATCTGGGTTTGGGCTGATGCCCCAGCATTTT	CASSLSGFGLMPQHF
few	TRBV27	TRBJ2-7	NA	TGTGCCAGCAGTTTCAACGGGGGACCTAACGAGCAGTACTTC	CASSFNGGPNEQYF
NA	TRBV9	TRBJ2-7	NA	TGTGCCAGCAGCGTAGATTGGCGGGGACATTACGAGCAGTACTTC	CASSVDWRGHYEQYF
NA	TRBV30	TRBJ2-5	TRBD2	TGTGCCTGGTGGGCGGGGGGGCCCTTGGAGACCCAGTACTTC	CAWWAGGPLETQYF
NA	TRBV6-1	TRBJ2-3	TRBD1	TGTGCCAGCAGTGAGGGACAGGGAGGTGCAGATACGCAGTATTTT	CASSEGQGGADTQYF
NA	TRBV28	TRBJ1-2	TRBD1	TGTGCCAGCATTTCCGGGACAGGGGTCGGCTACACCTTC	CASISGTGVGYTF
NA	TRBV7-6	TRBJ2-1	NA	TGTGCCAGCAGTTATACAGACGGCGAATTATACAATGAGCAGTTCTTC	CASSYTDGELYNEQFF
NA	TRBV9	TRBJ2-3	TRBD2	TGTGCCAGCAGCGAGCGAAGGGGACTAGCGGGGACGGATACGCAGTATTTT	CASSERRGLAGTDTQYF
NA	TRBV6-6	TRBJ2-7	TRBD1	TGTGCCAGCACTGGCGGACAGGTTGAGCAGTACTTC	CASTGGQVEQYF
few	TRBV27	TRBJ2-7	NA	TGTGCCAGCAGCCGGGGAACCGACTACTACGAGCAGTACTTC	CASSRGTDYYEQYF
NA	TRBV10-3	TRBJ2-3	NA	TGTGCCATCAGTGTGACGGGAGCAGATACGCAGTATTTT	CAISVTGADTQYF
NA	TRBV28	TRBJ1-5	NA	TGTGCCAGCAGTTTAGGAGGGGTCCAGCCCCAGCATTTT	CASSLGGVQPQHF
few	TRBV6-5	TRBJ1-1	NA	TGTGCCAGCAGTCATCATCCGAACACTGAAGCTTTCTTT	CASSHHPNTEAFF
medium-sized	TRBV2	TRBJ2-7	NA	TGTGCCAGCAGTGATACGGGCTACGAGCAGTACTTC	CASSDTGYEQYF
once	TRBV7-9	TRBJ1-2	NA	TGTGCCAGCAGCTTACCTCTCCTTGGCAGAAACTATGGCTACACCTTC	CASSLPLLGRNYGYTF
NA	TRBV27	TRBJ2-5	TRBD2	TGTGCCAGCAGTCTAGCGGGGGACCAAGAGACCCAGTACTTC	CASSLAGDQETQYF
NA	TRBV28	TRBJ1-5	NA	NA	CASSSSWGVGTYSNQPQHF
NA	TRBV2	TRBJ2-7	TRBD2	TGTGCCAGCAGTGTTGGGAAGCGGGGGGACCGAGAGCAGTACTTC	CASSVGKRGDREQYF
NA	TRBV4-1	TRBJ2-7	NA	TGCGCCAGCAGCCATGAGGGGCTTTCCTACGAGCAGTACTTC	CASSHEGLSYEQYF
few	TRBV7-2	TRBJ1-2	TRBD1	TGTGCCAGCAGCTCCAGGGGGATCTACACCTTC	CASSSRGIYTF
NA	TRBV7-9	TRBJ2-4	NA	TGTGCCAGCAGTCCAGACTTAGCCAAAAACATTCAGTACTTC	CASSPDLAKNIQYF
NA	TRBV6-5	TRBJ2-3	TRBD1	TGTGCCAGCAGATCGGGCTTACAGGGGTCGGATACGCAGTATTTT	CASRSGLQGSDTQYF
NA	TRBV4-1	TRBJ2-2	NA	TGCGCCAGCAGCCAAGAATCGGCCGGGGAGCTGTTTTTT	CASSQESAGELFF
NA	TRBV19	TRBJ2-7	NA	TGTGCCAGTAGTATAGACGGCCAGAATACCTACGAGCAGTACTTC	CASSIDGQNTYEQYF
NA	TRBV6-6	TRBJ2-7	TRBD1	TGTGCCAGCAGTCCAAGACAGGGGTCCTACGAGCAGTACTTC	CASSPRQGSYEQYF
NA	TRBV9	TRBJ2-7	NA	TGTGCCAGCAGCGTCGGGTCGGGGAGCGAGCAGTACTTC	CASSVGSGSEQYF
NA	TRBV6-5	TRBJ1-4	NA	TGTGCCAGCAGACTCAATACAGGGACTGAAAAACTGTTTTTT	CASRLNTGTEKLFF